The clone carrying this T cell receptor beta chain has at least ten counts. Its antigen is still unknown. An end of the junction does not agree with germline; a read error may underlie this. These data originate in a study of T cell repertoires in cytomegalovirus infection. Background on the study: Matching HLA type, along with CMV infection, was indicated by public TCR beta signatures.

Germline values: CDR1 SGHRS, CDR2 YFSETQ. The CDR3 covers 14 residues. Notes on the study in general: Ex vivo responses were dominated by HLA-C-restricted CMV-specific TCR beta clonotypes. Summed public TCR beta family frequency identified CMV carriers bearing the relevant HLA.

In TCRdb, the reads were re-called with MiXCR into one record per CDR3 protein. Here the sample spans around 630,000 distinct CDR3 sequences, 20% to 30% being singletons. The chain links TRBV5-1 to TRBJ1-1; D not resolved. The source is a human donor in good health (CMV status not recorded). Some clones in this sample may be carry-over from other donors' samples. Sample: CD8+ T cells from PBMCs. The CDR3, as DNA: TGTGCCAGCAGCTTAGGAGCAGTGGGGACTGAAGCTTTCTTT. This sequence encodes CASSLGAVGTEAFF.